This T cell receptor (beta chain) is from a study of blood T cell repertoires in COVID-19. Authors' analysis steps: Amplification from reference gene primers served as the basis for estimated nucleated cell counts. Measured with immunoSEQ multiplex PCR; TCRdb has only the in-frame clones, and not every one. D and trimming were read from the DNA, whereas the V and J calls and clone size are those reported in that table. The sample lists some 260,000 clones; around 88% were seen once. Germline V gene sequence: CDR1 SNHLY, CDR2 FYNNEI. The CDR3 loop spans 15 amino acids. J was trimmed by 2 bases and V by 7 bases; bases with no gene match: 5. A note on this clone: In the same sample, other DNA sequences code for this CDR3.

The sequence derives from a man older than 75 with acute or convalescent COVID-19. Sequencing was done on a sample of peripheral blood. This chain uses TRBV2 with TRBJ2-2; 9 nucleotides align to TRBD1. CDR3 sequence (DNA): TGTGCCAGCAACAAACAGGGGGCCAACACCGGGGAGCTGTTTTTT. Amino acids: CASNKQGANTGELFF.